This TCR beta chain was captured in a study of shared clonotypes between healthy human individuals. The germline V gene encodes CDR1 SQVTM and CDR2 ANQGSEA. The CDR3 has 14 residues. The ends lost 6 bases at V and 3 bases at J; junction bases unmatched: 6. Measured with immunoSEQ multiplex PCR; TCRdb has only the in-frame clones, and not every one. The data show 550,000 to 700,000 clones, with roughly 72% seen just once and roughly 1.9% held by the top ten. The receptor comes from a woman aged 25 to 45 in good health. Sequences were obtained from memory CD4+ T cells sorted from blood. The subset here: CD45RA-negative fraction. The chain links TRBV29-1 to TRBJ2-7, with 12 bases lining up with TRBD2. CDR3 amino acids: CSVASGRANYEQYF. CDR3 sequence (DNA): TGCAGCGTAGCTAGCGGGAGGGCCAACTACGAGCAGTACTTC.